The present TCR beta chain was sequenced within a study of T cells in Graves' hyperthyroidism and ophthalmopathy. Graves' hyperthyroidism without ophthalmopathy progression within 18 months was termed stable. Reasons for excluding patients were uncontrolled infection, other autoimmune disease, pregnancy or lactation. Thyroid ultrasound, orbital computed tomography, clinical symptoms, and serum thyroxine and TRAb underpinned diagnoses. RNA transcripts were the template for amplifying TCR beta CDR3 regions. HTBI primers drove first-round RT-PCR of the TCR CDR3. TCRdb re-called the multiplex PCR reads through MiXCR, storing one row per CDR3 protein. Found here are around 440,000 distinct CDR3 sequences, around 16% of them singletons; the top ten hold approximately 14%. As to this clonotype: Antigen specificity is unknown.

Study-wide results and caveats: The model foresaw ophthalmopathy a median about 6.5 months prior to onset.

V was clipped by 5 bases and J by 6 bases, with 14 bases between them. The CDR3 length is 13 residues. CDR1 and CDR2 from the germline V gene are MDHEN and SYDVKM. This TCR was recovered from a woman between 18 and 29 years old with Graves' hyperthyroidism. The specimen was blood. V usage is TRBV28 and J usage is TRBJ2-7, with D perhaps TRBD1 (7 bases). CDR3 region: CASSVTGEVEQYF. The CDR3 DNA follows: TGTGCCAGCAGTGTAACAGGGGAGGTCGAGCAGTACTTC.